This entry describes one TCR beta chain. Its antigen has not been determined. Per-nucleotide qualities are absent, and no much larger clonotype sits a single base away. In total, 666 healthy bone marrow donors made up the cohort. All cohort members were sampled while nominally healthy, although unrecorded immune exposures were likely present. The donor was CMV seropositive and was included in the group of approximately 300 seropositive cohort members. A peripheral blood sample was collected from each donor, and TCR beta sequencing was performed on peripheral blood mononuclear cells. The Qiagen DNeasy Blood Extraction Kit was used to extract genomic DNA from the blood cell samples. This sample is drawn from a study of cytomegalovirus exposure and HLA in healthy donors (TCRdb year 2017). For context, the study as a whole: An earlier analysis of some 550 of the donors reported more than 250 Gb of sequence data and 100 million to 140 million unique TCR beta sequences from about 179 million T cells. Around 320 gigabases of sequencing data and approximately 85 million unique TCR sequences were included in an early release covering 550 to 800 HLA-typed donors. Genome-wide SNP genotypes for about 65% of the 666 donors were used in a later genetic analysis, which treated that subset as a discovery cohort. All discovery cohort repertoires had been generated using a single sequencing platform. Of the 300 to 500 genotyped donors, roughly 80% were placed in the genetic ancestry cluster associated with self-reported Caucasian donors. Roughly five DR-DQ haplotypes were handled as single units for association and clustering, since linkage in the cohort was strong. Rather than using new phenotypic data, the later analysis identified candidate immune exposures from TCR beta sequences and from how often those sequences occurred across donors. An earlier analysis of several hundred of the donors used high-throughput TCR beta sequencing to judge whether each TCR beta V gene segment behaved as functional or pseudogenic. Donor age, sex, ethnicity and CMV serostatus were collected together with the repertoire data. To study patterns of TCR occurrence, a later analysis re-analyzed previously published TCR beta repertoires from several hundred donors and added high-resolution HLA genotyping. The study was designed to test whether signatures of past pathogen exposure could be identified by cataloging public T cell receptors. HLA typing covered class I and class II loci at four-digit resolution. On average, 235,054 unique TCR beta nucleotide sequences were sequenced per donor among a few hundred genotyped donors of the cohort, with 15% to 20% of those sequences being non-productive. Using immunosequencing, the study profiled T cell repertoires from 500 to 800 subjects and related those repertoires to cytomegalovirus serostatus. To predict cytomegalovirus infection status, the study combined high-throughput TCR immunosequencing, statistical association of individual TCRs with disease status, and machine learning. Along with the roughly 670-subject first cohort, a separate validation cohort of over a hundred different subjects was used. Typing coverage differed by locus: A, B, C, DRB1 and DQB1 were typed in about 620-630 donors, DQA1 in about 510, DPA1 in nearly 610, and DPB1 in just under 480. Study-wide findings and limitations: A further reported finding was that TCR beta sequences accurately predicted the HLA-A and HLA-B alleles for most subjects in the first cohort. For the cohort, immune exposure information was limited to CMV serostatus. Most TCR sequences were seen in very few donors, while some public TCRs were found in many individuals. Only TCR beta chains were sequenced in this cohort, and the absence of alpha or paired-chain data limited detectable features. When HLA alleles, especially DR and DQ, strongly co-occurred, attributing TCR associations to individual alleles was difficult. The 87-base-pair reads could not distinguish some IMGT-functional V segments, including TRBV6-2 and TRBV6-3, so those segments were excluded. The sequencing pipeline was judged likely to have produced a cluster of highly shared sequence variants as a technical artifact. At a false discovery rate of 0.05, a later analysis linked approximately 18,000 TCR beta sequences to specific HLA alleles. The authors suggested that the approach could potentially be generalized to other disease states and immunological phenotypes. In vitro tests confirmed that three of the cytomegalovirus-associated TCR beta chains recognize cytomegalovirus antigens. Around 16 rarely observed V segments, including chromosome 9 orphons, were excluded from the earlier analysis of about 610 of the donors because counts were too low. According to a later genetic analysis, donors in an Asian-associated ancestry cluster had fewer N-insertions in productive TCRs than the roughly 700-donor mean. An earlier analysis of approximately 540 of the donors showed that most TCR beta V segments appeared in productive rearrangements either about 90% or about 30% of the time, which broadly matched IMGT annotations. Most CMV-associated TCR beta chains appeared to be HLA-restricted in a later analysis, and the HLA associations seemed to be driven largely by CMV exposure. Linkage disequilibrium might explain the correlated functional status among segregating V segments, but an unknown experimental factor could not be excluded. Roughly uniform sequencing depth across donors was assumed in presence/absence analyses, although this assumption may not hold. Cytomegalovirus status was reported to be diagnosed by the classifier with high specificity and sensitivity in both the original and validation cohorts. HLA typing was unavailable for some donors at each locus, so association tests used only the typed subset. The study listed approximately 150 TCR beta chains as associated with cytomegalovirus. In a later analysis, TCR association rates were found to vary across HLA loci, with the most associated TCRs seen for DRB1 alleles and the fewest for HLA-C alleles. A later analysis found that HLA-associated TCR beta chains were more clonally expanded and had lower generation probabilities than equally common non-associated chains. In a later genetic analysis, a missense DCLRE1C variant was associated with V-gene and J-gene trimming of TCR beta chains, and the association was replicated in an independent cohort. A later analysis reported that several top co-occurrence clusters appeared linked to parvovirus B19, influenza, CMV and Epstein-Barr virus.

Trimming takes 4 bases off V and 6 bases off J; junction bases not matched to a gene: 17. CDR1 and CDR2 are read off the germline V gene as SGDLS and YYNGEE. Including the terminal cysteine and phenylalanine, the CDR3 comprises 18 residues. The read is trimmed to its CDR3 DNA, 54 bases read in frame from base 1. Library preparation employed the immunoSEQ multiplex PCR assay. A mixture of 60 forward primers for TCR Vbeta segments and 13 reverse primers for TCR Jbeta segments was used in the multiplex PCR. Amplification of the CDR3 region of rearranged TCR beta genes was performed with a multiplex PCR assay on genomic DNA. The amplified TCR beta libraries were sequenced on the Illumina HiSeq System as 87-base-pair reads. The authors processed their data as follows. A later analysis tallied 75 million to 95 million unique TCR beta chains across the approximately 670 repertoires, and roughly 11 million of those chains were shared by two or more donors. A nearest-neighbor algorithm error-corrected the raw reads and collapsed the reads into unique sequences, merging closely related sequences to remove PCR and sequencing errors. To assign V, D and J gene segments, CDR3 sequences were aligned to IMGT reference sequences. For a sequence to be retained, a match of at least six nucleotides to both a V gene segment and a J gene segment was required. A rearrangement counted as productive if the CDR3 had no stop codons and remained in frame with V and J, and every other rearrangement counted as non-productive. CDR3 was defined by IMGT convention, running from the second conserved V-encoded cysteine to the conserved J-encoded phenylalanine. The earlier analysis of 500 to 750 of the donors excluded any sequence lacking an unambiguous match to a single V gene segment. An earlier analysis of approximately 590 of the donors called V segments functional above 56.7% productive rearrangements and segregating when the between-donor standard deviation exceeded 5%. A statistical classification framework was developed to diagnose cytomegalovirus status using the catalog of TCR beta chain sequences. A later analysis assigned V and J genes by comparing TCR nucleotide sequences with IMGT/GENE-DB human TR gene sequences. In a later analysis, CDR3 sequences and most-parsimonious VDJ recombination scenarios were assigned using the TCRdist pipeline. In a later analysis, each TCR beta chain was defined by its CDR3 amino acid sequence together with its V-gene family, and reads lacking a unique V-gene family were excluded. As a way to deal with suspected cross-contamination and a sequencing artifact, a later analysis dropped roughly 600 nucleotide sequences that were highly shared and had low generation probability. In a later analysis, a clonal expansion index for each public chain was calculated from normalized within-repertoire ranks of inferred template counts. In a later analysis, generation probabilities were computed using a VDJ recombination model fitted to out-of-frame rearrangements, and the results were checked against IGoR. Hypergeometric tests were used in a later analysis to score TCR-TCR, TCR-HLA and TCR-CMV co-occurrence, with a repertoire-size bias correction applied to the TCR pairs. False discovery rates were estimated in a later analysis by permuting HLA or CMV assignments 20 times. A later analysis grouped co-occurring TCRs with DBSCAN, adding TCRdist sequence similarity when clustering within HLA-allele-positive subsets. Co-occurrence clustering excluded repertoires with fewer than 30,000 or more than 120,000 public chains, plus five with anomalous nucleotide sharing. The clones in this table, taken by TCRdb from immuneACCESS, are in-frame only. Not every clone is retained; where verified, under half of the shortfall comes from an unresolved V gene, and the cause of the rest is unknown. The D gene and trimming were derived from the DNA, and the V and J assignments and clone size from that table. This sample is represented by about 160,000 clones; roughly four fifths of them were singletons. The ten top clones hold approximately 12% of the sample.

The V and J genes are TRBV9 and TRBJ2-7; 12 bases in the junction line up with TRBD2. The origin of this receptor is a man aged 50 to 59 in good health and CMV-seropositive. The specimen sequenced was PBMCs. The CDR3 protein: CASSPRTLAGGPSREQYF. The DNA is TGTGCCAGCAGCCCCCGTACCCTAGCGGGGGGGCCATCCCGCGAGCAGTACTTC.